Below, 6 T cell receptor beta chains from the same sample are listed, as sequenced in a study of OX40 agonist ivuxolimab in advanced cancers. TCRdb's copy holds only in-frame clones and misses some; the assay was immunoSEQ multiplex PCR. The sample has about 48,000 clones, 80% to 90% seen once. Specimen: CD4+ or CD8+ T cells sorted from blood, collected in a trial of the OX40 agonist ivuxolimab. Every receptor here comes from an adult with an advanced solid tumor such as melanoma, head and neck, liver or kidney cancer.

V and J are TRBV5-4 and TRBJ1-2; D uncertain. Germline lookup yields CDR1 SGHNT and CDR2 YYREEE (reference sequence). The CDR3 has 14 amino acids. V was pared by 5 bases and J by 4 bases, with 15 bases between. CDR3 coding DNA: TGTGCCAGCAGAGCAGGAACGATGACCTATGGCTACACCTTC. Translated, it gives CASRAGTMTYGYTF.

V and J are TRBV9 and TRBJ2-2, with 11 bases identical to TRBD1. The CDR3 contains 15 residues. J was trimmed by 5 bases and V by 3 bases; bases with no gene match: 3. The germline V gene encodes CDR1 SGDLS and CDR2 YYNGEE. The DNA of the CDR3 is TGTGCCAGCAGCGGGACAGGGGGCAGTACCGGGGAGCTGTTTTTT. It specifies CASSGTGGSTGELFF.

V and J are TRBV7-2 and TRBJ2-5; D is uncertain. CDR1 is SGHTA, CDR2 FQGNSA, per germline. The CDR3 totals 13 residues. Trimming stripped 5 bases from V and 1 base from J, with 8 bases between. Here the CDR3 DNA reads TGTGCCAGCAGCCCGAGAGTCCAAGAGACCCAGTACTTC. Its translation is CASSPRVQETQYF.

This chain uses TRBV5-4 with TRBJ2-1; maybe TRBD2 (5 bases). From germline, CDR1 is SGHNT and CDR2 YYREEE (reference sequence). With 2 bases removed from V and 3 bases from J, the gap between germline ends came to 12 bases. The CDR3 extends over 15 amino acids. The CDR3 nucleotides read TGTGCCAGCAGCTTTTCCAGCGGAGTCTACAATGAGCAGTTCTTC. It codes for CASSFSSGVYNEQFF.

J is TRBJ1-4 and V is TRBV6-1, with D possibly matching TRBD1 (5 bases). In germline, CDR1 is MNHNS, CDR2 SASEGT. This CDR3 region has 14 residues. Between the trimmed V and J ends, which lost 5 bases and 4 bases, there was a span of 11 bases. The CDR3 sequence is CASSPARVNEKLFF. The DNA for the CDR3 is TGTGCCAGCAGTCCGGCCAGGGTTAATGAAAAACTGTTTTTT.

V and J are TRBV7-3 and TRBJ2-1, with TRBD2 matching over 7 bases. Trimming at V came to 1 base and at J to 7 bases, leaving 4 bases not matched to a gene. The CDR3 consists of 14 residues. Germline lookup yields CDR1 SGHTA and CDR2 FQGTGA. In nucleotides, the CDR3 is TGTGCCAGCAGCTTAATAGCGGGTCCTAATGAGCAGTTCTTC. As protein: CASSLIAGPNEQFF.